This TCR beta chain was sequenced for a study of control samples from healthy donors and cancer patients (dated by TCRdb to the early 2020s). V lost 3 bases and J lost 5 bases, and the count of bases not matched to a germline gene is 8. CDR1 SGHDT and CDR2 YYEEEE were looked up in the germline V gene. Measured from the cysteine to the phenylalanine, the CDR3 is 16 residues long. This entry keeps only the CDR3 DNA: 48 bases, framed from base 1. Concerning this clone itself: Its antigen remains undetermined. No much larger clone is present one base from it, and per-base qualities are unavailable.

Library generation was performed with the immunoSEQ multiplex PCR assay. TCRdb carries this immuneACCESS record with in-frame sequences only. Its versions omit some clonotypes, under half of them owing to an unresolved V gene in the studies checked, with the rest unexplained. The table for this sample lists 4,500 to 7,000 clones; 80% to 90% of them were counted only once. The ten biggest clones cover approximately 7% of the sample. The sequence was obtained from a female donor with lung cancer. The chain uses TRBV5-6 and TRBJ2-2, with 9 middle bases fitting TRBD1. Sequenced: formalin-fixed, paraffin-embedded tissue. The base sequence is TGTGCCAGCAGCTGGCGGGCGACAGGGGGGACCGGGGAGCTGTTTTTT. Its protein reads: CASSWRATGGTGELFF.